This T cell receptor (beta chain) is drawn from a study of CD8+CD57+ T cells in acquired aplastic anemia (dated by TCRdb to about 2018). Broadly, across the study: Extracted DNA from sorted CD4+ and CD8+ cells averaged about 3 ug, ranging from about 0.18 to 27.4 ug. CD8+CD57+ expansion was defined as a frequency above the mean frequency observed in healthy subjects. Study-level results and caveats: Between patients and healthy controls, no significant difference in CD8+ Simpson's diversity was found (P=0.060). Although twenty-nine CD8+ CDR3 sequences were shared by patients and controls, these sequences appeared highly expressed in patients and within the immunodominant clones of patients.

As for this clonotype: Its antigen is unknown. No quality values exist for individual bases; no much larger clone is one base distant.

Trimming costs V 0 bases and J 5 bases, and their ends lie 10 bases apart. Looking up the germline V gene (reference sequence) yields CDR1 LNHNV and CDR2 YYDKDF. Measured from the cysteine to the phenylalanine, the CDR3 is 15 residues long. Only CDR3 DNA remains: 45 bases, in frame from the first base. The patients picked for sequencing were ones in whom flow cytometry had shown an expansion of CD8+CD57+ cells. Every patient had a diagnosis of severe acquired aplastic anemia based on International Study of Aplastic Anemia and Agranulocytosis and Camitta criteria. Patients had received no therapy at the time of blood sampling. TCR repertoires of sorted CD4+ and CD8+ blood T cells from severe aplastic anemia patients and healthy subjects were deep-sequenced in the study. Patients were enrolled in the USA under clinicaltrials.gov protocols 00001620, 01623167, 00001397, 00071045, 00081523 and 00961064. Ficoll-Paque density gradient centrifugation was used to isolate peripheral blood mononuclear cells. Before DNA extraction, CD4+ and CD8+ T cells were sorted with FACS or magnetic beads.

TCR beta VDJ combination and CDR3 sequence profiling used genomic DNA as the template. An Illumina HiSeq 2000 was the platform used for TCR repertoire sequencing. Per the authors' processing: Repertoires were assessed using TRBV/TRBJ rearrangement plots, CDR3 size and DJ length profiles, and Simpson's diversity index. The most abundant DNA sequence in the deep sequencing data was defined as the immunodominant clone. CDR3 amino acid sequences were screened for sharing across subjects and were compared with published repertoires and the VDJdb database. The public reads were reprocessed in TCRdb via fastp at Q25 and MiXCR, keeping in-frame beta chains. For every CDR3 protein sequence, its rows merge into one entry that carries the most common genes and DNA. Here the V and J calls rest on TCRdb's processing, not on the authors' analysis. Within this sample are over 150,000 distinct CDR3 sequences, with 70% to 75% of them counted one time only. Of the sample, more than 35% is held by the ten largest clones.

The material sequenced was sorted CD4+, CD8+, or CD8+CD57+ T cells (not recorded which) from PBMCs. The TCR was taken from a human donor with aplastic anemia. The V and J segments used are TRBV15 and TRBJ1-4; no D gene is confidently identified. In nucleotide form, the sequence is TGTGCCACCAGCAGAGATGGGCAGGAAAATGAAAAACTGTTTTTT. The resulting protein is CATSRDGQENEKLFF. The CDR3 plus the reference TRBV15 and TRBJ1-4 genes for the other parts give the full variable domain: DAMVIQNPRYQVTQFGKPVTLSCSQTLNHNVMYWYQQKSSQAPKLLFHYYDKDFNNEADTPDNFQSRRPNTSFCFLDIRSPGLGDTAMYLCATSRDGQENEKLFFGSGTQLSVL.